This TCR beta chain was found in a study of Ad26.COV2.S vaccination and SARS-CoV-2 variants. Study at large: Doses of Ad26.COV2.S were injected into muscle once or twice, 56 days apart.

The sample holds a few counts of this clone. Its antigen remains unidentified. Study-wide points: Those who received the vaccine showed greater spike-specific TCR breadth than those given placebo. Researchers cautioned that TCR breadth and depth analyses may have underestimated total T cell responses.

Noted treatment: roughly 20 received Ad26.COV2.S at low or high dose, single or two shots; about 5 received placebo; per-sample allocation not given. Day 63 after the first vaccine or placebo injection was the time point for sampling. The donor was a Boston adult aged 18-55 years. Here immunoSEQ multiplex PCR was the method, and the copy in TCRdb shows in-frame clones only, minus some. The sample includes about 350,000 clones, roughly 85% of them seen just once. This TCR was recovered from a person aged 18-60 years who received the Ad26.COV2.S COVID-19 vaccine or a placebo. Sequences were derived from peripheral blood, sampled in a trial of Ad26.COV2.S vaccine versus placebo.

CDR3 residues: CASSIAVGETQYF. The CDR3 DNA follows: TGTGCCAGTAGTATCGCGGTAGGCGAGACCCAGTACTTC. The chain employs TRBV19 and TRBJ2-5; no definite D call. The CDR3 contains 13 residues. Germline CDR1 is LNHDA and CDR2 is SQIVND (reference sequence). Trimming removed 3 bases from V and 5 bases from J, with 10 bases in between.